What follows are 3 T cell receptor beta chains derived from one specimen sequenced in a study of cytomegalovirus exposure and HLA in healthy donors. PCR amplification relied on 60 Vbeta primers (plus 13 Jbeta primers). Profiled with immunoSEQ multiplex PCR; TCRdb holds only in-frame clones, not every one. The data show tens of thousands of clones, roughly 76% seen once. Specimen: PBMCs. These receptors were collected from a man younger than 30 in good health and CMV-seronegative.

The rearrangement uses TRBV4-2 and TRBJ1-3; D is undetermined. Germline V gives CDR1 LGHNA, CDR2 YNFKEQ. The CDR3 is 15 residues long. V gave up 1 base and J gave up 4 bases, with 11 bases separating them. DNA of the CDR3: TGTGCCAGCAGCCAAGGATCGGGTTGGGGAAACACCATATATTTT. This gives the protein CASSQGSGWGNTIYF.

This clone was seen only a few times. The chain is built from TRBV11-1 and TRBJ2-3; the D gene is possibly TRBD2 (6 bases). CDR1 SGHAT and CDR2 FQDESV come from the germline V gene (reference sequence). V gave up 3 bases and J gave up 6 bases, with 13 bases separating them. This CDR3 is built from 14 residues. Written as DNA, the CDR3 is TGTGCCAGCAGCTTGCGGGATCCAGGGGATACGCAGTATTTT. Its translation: CASSLRDPGDTQYF. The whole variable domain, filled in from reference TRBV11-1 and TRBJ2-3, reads EAEVAQSPRYKITEKSQAVAFWCDPISGHATLYWYRQILGQGPELLVQFQDESVVDDSQLPKDRFSAERLKGVDSTLKIQPAELGDSAMYLCASSLRDPGDTQYFGPGTRLTVL.

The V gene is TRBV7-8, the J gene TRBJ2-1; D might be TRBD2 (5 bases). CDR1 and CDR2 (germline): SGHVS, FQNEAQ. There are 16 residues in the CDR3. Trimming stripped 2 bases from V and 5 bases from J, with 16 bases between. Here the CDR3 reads CASSLSTGLFNNEQFF. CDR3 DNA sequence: TGTGCCAGCAGCTTATCGACTGGACTCTTTAACAATGAGCAGTTCTTC.